The table lists the clone carrying this T cell receptor (beta chain) with a count of one. The repertoire was sequenced with immunoSEQ multiplex PCR; TCRdb's copy has only in-frame clones and lacks some. The data contain approximately 59,000 clones, approximately 82% of them singletons. Deletions cut 4 bases from V and 3 bases from J, with 12 bases between. The CDR3 sequence is 15 residues long. CDR1 and CDR2 (germline): LGHDT, YNNKEL (reference sequence). This sample was taken from a study of blood T cell repertoires in COVID-19. The rearrangement joins TRBV3-1 (or the pseudogene TRBV3-2) to TRBJ1-4; D is undetermined. The sample consisted of peripheral blood. The source of this sequence is a woman of 80 years or more with acute or convalescent COVID-19. CDR3 residues: CASSLKKEPNEKLFF. CDR3 bases: TGTGCCAGCAGCCTAAAGAAGGAGCCTAATGAAAAACTGTTTTTT.